This TCR beta chain is from a study of Graves' ophthalmopathy and Graves' hyperthyroidism. Findings and limits, study-wide: Cross-validated, the 13-signature model showed 87.88%/81.08% sensitivity/specificity, and 80%/75% in the test set. Thyroid clonotypes that were expanded above 0.001 frequency mostly also appeared in blood.

Pregnancy or lactation, uncontrolled infections and other autoimmune diseases were grounds for excluding patients. Amplified TCR beta CDR3 regions were obtained using RNA transcripts as template. The library came from an HTBI-primed first-round RT-PCR and a second-round multiplex PCR. One entry per CDR3 protein results from TCRdb running MiXCR on the multiplex PCR reads. The table shows about 370,000 distinct CDR3 sequences, with around 17% occurring only once. This clonotype was counted at least ten times. The antigen is undetermined. This sequence was found in a young woman with Graves' ophthalmopathy. The sample taken for sequencing was peripheral blood.

In DNA form, the CDR3 reads TGTGCCAGCAGTTACTCCGTTGCGGGAGTGGGATCACCCCTCCACTTT. It specifies CASSYSVAGVGSPLHF. The V gene is TRBV6-2 or TRBV6-3, the J gene TRBJ1-6, with no clear D. The CDR3 is made up of 16 amino acids. V was shortened by 0 bases and J by 10 bases, with 16 bases between the two germline ends. The V gene's germline CDR1 is MNHEY and CDR2 SVGEGT.